This record concerns one T cell receptor (beta chain) sequence. These data come from a study of blood T cell repertoires in COVID-19. Data came from immunoSEQ multiplex PCR; TCRdb stores just in-frame clones and leaves some out. The repertoire holds hundreds of thousands of clones, just over 85% seen once, with around 4.6% in the top ten. CDR1 is WNHNN, CDR2 SYGVQD, per germline (reference sequence). The CDR3 runs 15 residues. V gave up 0 bases and J gave up 6 bases, with 13 bases separating them. The source of this sequence is a young man who had recovered from COVID-19. The chain is built from TRBV10-1 and TRBJ2-3; tentative D call: TRBD1 (6 bases). Source material: PBMCs or T cells enriched from blood (not recorded which). For the CDR3, the DNA is TGCGCCAGCAGTGAGTCGACCAGGGGCCGGGATACGCAGTATTTT. It translates to CASSESTRGRDTQYF.